This T cell receptor (beta chain) was identified during a study of T cell responses to AZD1222 COVID-19 vaccine. The protocol was immunoSEQ multiplex PCR, while the TCRdb copy is restricted to in-frame clones and leaves out a portion. The sample holds some 170,000 clones, around 92% seen once. This CDR3 contains 15 residues. The V gene lost 0 bases and the J gene lost 6 bases, with 15 bases spanning the gap. Germline loops: CDR1 SGHDT, CDR2 YYEEEE. The chain links TRBV5-6 to TRBJ1-2; D is undetermined. The clonotype originates from an adult in good health. The sequenced sample was peripheral blood, obtained on day 0 of MenACWY control vaccination. The chain's CDR3 is CASSLGSIYVHGYTF. CDR3 in DNA: TGTGCCAGCAGCTTGGGGTCCATTTACGTCCATGGCTACACCTTC.